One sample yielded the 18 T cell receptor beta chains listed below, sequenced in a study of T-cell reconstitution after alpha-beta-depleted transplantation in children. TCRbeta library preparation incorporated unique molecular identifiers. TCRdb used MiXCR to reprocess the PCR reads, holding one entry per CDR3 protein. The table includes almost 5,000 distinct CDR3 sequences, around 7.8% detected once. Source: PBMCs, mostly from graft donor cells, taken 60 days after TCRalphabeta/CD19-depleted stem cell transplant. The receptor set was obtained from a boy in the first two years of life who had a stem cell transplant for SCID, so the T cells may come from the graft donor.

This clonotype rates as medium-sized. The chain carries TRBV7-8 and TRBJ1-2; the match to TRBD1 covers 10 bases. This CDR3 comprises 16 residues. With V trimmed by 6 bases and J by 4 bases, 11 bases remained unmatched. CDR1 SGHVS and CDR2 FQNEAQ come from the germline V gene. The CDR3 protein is CASRDRGRRDGYGYTF. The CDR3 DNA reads TGTGCCAGCAGGGACAGGGGGAGAAGAGATGGCTATGGCTACACCTTC.

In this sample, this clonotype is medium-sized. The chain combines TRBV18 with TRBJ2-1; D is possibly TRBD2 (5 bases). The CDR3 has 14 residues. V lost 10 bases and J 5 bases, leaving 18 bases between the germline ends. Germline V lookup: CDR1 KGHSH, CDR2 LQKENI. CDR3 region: CATASRDDDNEQFF. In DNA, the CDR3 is TGTGCCACCGCCTCCCGGGATGATGACAATGAGCAGTTCTTC.

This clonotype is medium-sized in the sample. Here the CDR3 reads CAIRGQGYTEAFF. The CDR3 DNA is TGTGCCATCAGAGGACAGGGCTATACTGAAGCTTTCTTT. V gene TRBV10-3 combines with J gene TRBJ1-1, with 8 bases lining up with TRBD1. Germline lookup yields CDR1 ENHRY and CDR2 SYGVKD. V trimming: 6 bases; J trimming: 5 bases; junction bases outside the gene matches: 5. The CDR3 is made up of 13 amino acids.

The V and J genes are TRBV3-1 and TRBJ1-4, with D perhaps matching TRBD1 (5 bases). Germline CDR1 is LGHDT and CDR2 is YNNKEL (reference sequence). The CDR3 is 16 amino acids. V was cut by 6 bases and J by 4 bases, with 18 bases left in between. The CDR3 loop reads CASRGQRAPLNEKLFF. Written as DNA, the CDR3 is TGTGCCAGCAGGGGGCAGAGGGCGCCCCTTAATGAAAAACTGTTTTTT.

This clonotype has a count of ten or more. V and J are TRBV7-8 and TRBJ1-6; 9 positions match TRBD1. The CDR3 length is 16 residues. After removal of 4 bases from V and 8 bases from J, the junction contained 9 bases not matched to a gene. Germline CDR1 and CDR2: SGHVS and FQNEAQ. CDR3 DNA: TGTGCCAGCAGCTCATCCGGGACAGGGCGATATTCACCCCTCCACTTT. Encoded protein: CASSSSGTGRYSPLHF.

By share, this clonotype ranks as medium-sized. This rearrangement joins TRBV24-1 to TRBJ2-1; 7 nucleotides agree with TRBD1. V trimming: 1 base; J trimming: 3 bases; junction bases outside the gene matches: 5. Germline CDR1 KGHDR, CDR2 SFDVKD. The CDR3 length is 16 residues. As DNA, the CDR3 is TGTGCCACCAGTGATTTCGGGACAGAGGACTACAATGAGCAGTTCTTC. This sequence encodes CATSDFGTEDYNEQFF.

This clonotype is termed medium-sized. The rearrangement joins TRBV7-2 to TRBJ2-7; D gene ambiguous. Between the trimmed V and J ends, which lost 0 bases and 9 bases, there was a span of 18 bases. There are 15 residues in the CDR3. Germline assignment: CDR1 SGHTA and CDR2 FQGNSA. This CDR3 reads CASSLARSQITGQYF. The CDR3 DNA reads TGTGCCAGCAGCTTAGCGCGGAGCCAAATTACGGGGCAGTACTTC.

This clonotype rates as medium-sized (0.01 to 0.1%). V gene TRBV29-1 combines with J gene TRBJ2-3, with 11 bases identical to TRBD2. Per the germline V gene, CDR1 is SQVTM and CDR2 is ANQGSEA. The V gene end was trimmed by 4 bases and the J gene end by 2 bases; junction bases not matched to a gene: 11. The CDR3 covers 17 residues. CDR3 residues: CSVGGSGSGGATDTQYF. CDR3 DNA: TGCAGCGTTGGTGGATCGGGTAGCGGGGGGGCCACAGATACGCAGTATTTT.

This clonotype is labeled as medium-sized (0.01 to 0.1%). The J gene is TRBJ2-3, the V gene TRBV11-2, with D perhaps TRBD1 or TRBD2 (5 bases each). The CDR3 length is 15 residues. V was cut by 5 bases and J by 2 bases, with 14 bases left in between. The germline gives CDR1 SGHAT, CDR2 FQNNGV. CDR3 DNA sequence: TGTGCCAGCAGCCCCCGGGACGGACTCACAGATACGCAGTATTTT. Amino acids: CASSPRDGLTDTQYF.

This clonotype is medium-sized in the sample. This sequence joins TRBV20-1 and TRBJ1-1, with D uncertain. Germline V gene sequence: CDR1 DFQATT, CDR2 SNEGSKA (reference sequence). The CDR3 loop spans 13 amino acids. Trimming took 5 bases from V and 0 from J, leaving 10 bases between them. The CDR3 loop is CSAARTLNTEAFF. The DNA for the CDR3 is TGCAGTGCTGCCCGAACACTGAACACTGAAGCTTTCTTT.

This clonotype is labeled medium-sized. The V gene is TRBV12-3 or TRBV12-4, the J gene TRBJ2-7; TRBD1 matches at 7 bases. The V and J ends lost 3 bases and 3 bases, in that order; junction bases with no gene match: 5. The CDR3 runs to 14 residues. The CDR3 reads CASSLRQGDYEQYF. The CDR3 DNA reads TGTGCCAGCAGTTTGCGGCAGGGGGACTACGAGCAGTACTTC.

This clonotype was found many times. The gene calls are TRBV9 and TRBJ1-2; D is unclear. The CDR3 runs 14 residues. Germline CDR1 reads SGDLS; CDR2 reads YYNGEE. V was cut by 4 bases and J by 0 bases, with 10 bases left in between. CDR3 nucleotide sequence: TGTGCCAGCAGCCCCGATTCAACTAACTATGGCTACACCTTC. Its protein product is CASSPDSTNYGYTF. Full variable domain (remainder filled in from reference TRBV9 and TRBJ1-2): DSGVTQTPKHLITATGQRVTLRCSPRSGDLSVYWYQQSLDQGLQFLIQYYNGEERAKGNILERFSAQQFPDLHSELNLSSLELGDSALYFCASSPDSTNYGYTFGSGTRLTVV.

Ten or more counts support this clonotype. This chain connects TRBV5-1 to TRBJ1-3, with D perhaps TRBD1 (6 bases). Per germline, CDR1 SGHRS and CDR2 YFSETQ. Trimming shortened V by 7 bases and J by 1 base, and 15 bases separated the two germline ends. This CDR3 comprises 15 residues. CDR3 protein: CASHWTDSSGNTIYF. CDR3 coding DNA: TGCGCCAGCCATTGGACAGATTCATCTGGAAACACCATATATTTT.

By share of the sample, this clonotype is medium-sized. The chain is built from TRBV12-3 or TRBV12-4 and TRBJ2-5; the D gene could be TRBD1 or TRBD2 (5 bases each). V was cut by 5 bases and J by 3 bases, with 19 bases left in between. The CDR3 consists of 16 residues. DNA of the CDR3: TGTGCCAGCAGTATTGGGGGAGCGGCAGCTAAAGAGACCCAGTACTTC. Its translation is CASSIGGAAAKETQYF.

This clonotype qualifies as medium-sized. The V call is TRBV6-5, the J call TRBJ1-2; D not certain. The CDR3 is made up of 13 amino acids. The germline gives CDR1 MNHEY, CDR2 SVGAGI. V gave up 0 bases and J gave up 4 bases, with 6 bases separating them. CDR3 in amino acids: CASSYSWPYGYTF. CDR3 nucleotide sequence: TGTGCCAGCAGTTACTCCTGGCCCTATGGCTACACCTTC.

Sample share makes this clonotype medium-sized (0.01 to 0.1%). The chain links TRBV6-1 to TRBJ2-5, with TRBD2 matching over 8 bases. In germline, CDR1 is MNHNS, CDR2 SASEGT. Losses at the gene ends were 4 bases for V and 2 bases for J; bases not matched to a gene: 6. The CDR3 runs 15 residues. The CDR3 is CASSGIAGLQETQYF. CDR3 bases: TGTGCCAGCAGTGGGATAGCGGGATTACAAGAGACCCAGTACTTC.

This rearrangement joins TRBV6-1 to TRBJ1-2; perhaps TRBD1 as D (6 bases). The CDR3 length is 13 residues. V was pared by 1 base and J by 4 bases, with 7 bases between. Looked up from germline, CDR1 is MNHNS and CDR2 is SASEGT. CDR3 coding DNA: TGTGCCAGCAGTGAAGGCAGGGGCTATGGCTACACCTTC. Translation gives CASSEGRGYGYTF.

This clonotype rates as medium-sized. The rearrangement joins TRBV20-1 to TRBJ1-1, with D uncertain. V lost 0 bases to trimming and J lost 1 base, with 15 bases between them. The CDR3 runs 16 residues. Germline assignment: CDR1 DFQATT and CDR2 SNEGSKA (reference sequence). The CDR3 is CSARDLLTAGNTEAFF. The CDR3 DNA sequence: TGCAGTGCTAGAGATCTATTGACGGCAGGGAACACTGAAGCTTTCTTT.